This TCR beta chain was identified in a study of shared clonotypes between healthy human individuals. Only CD45RO-negative cells positively selected for CCR7 counted as naive CD8 cells, so terminally differentiated effector memory CD45RA+ cells were excluded. Overall study results and limits: Naive CD4 clonotypes were shared across a handful of donors at around 5.4%.

As to this clone: What it binds is unknown.

V trimming: 7 bases; J trimming: 7 bases; junction bases outside the gene matches: 6. The CDR3 spans 12 residues. Germline lookup yields CDR1 MNHNS and CDR2 SASEGT. Genomic DNA belonging to each subset was distributed in equal measure over several immunoSEQ plates. Clones were sequenced by immunoSEQ multiplex PCR, and TCRdb holds only the in-frame ones, with some missing. The profile shows roughly 2,000,000 clones, approximately 94% of them singletons. Sequenced sample: naive CD8+ T cells sorted from blood. This TCR was recovered from a man between 18 and 29 years old in good health. The chain joins TRBV6-1 to TRBJ1-2; TRBD1 matches 7 bases. This CDR3 reads CASTSTGTGYTF. The CDR3 DNA is TGTGCCAGCACCTCGACAGGGACTGGCTACACCTTC.